This TCR beta chain was captured by sequencing in a study of blood T cell repertoires in COVID-19. Study details: Material from acute and convalescent COVID-19 was sourced from the United States, Italy and Spain. Sample material is recorded as cDNA or gDNA derived from T cells, B-cell-depleted T cells, or PBMCs.

Authors' analysis steps: Amplifying reference gene primers gave estimates of nucleated cell counts. Sequencing was performed with immunoSEQ multiplex PCR; in TCRdb, only in-frame clones are kept and a portion is missing. The V and J calls and clone size were taken over from that table, and D and trimming were inferred from the DNA. The data show roughly 70,000 clones, approximately 89% seen once. Patients from Seattle were sampled longitudinally, starting during active infection. V lost 4 bases, J lost 3 bases, and 11 bases stayed unmatched. This CDR3 is built from 16 residues. Per germline, CDR1 SEHNR and CDR2 FQNEAQ (reference sequence).

The sample comprised peripheral blood. The chain carries TRBV7-9 and TRBJ2-7; 8 nucleotides agree with TRBD1. This receptor was identified in a man aged 50-60 years with COVID-19, enrolled during active disease. CDR3 protein: CASSSADGTGVYEQYF. In DNA, the CDR3 is TGTGCCAGCAGCTCAGCGGACGGGACAGGCGTCTACGAGCAGTACTTC.